These 10 T cell receptor beta chains share one sample of origin, sequenced in a study of blood T cell repertoires in COVID-19 (dated by TCRdb to 2020 to 2021). Library method: the immunoSEQ multiplex PCR assay. The immuneACCESS repertoire file appears here via TCRdb, limited to in-frame rearrangements. These files lack a portion of the clones; in checked studies, under half of the deficit traces to unresolved V genes, and the cause of the others is not known. This sample holds 70,000 or so clones; more than 85% were observed only once. Approximately 4.1% of the sample rests with the top ten. Sequenced: peripheral blood. These receptors all stem from a man in his sixties or seventies with active COVID-19.

This clone was found a few times. This rearrangement joins TRBV4-3 to TRBJ2-7; 8 nucleotides agree with TRBD1. Germline lookup yields CDR1 LGHNA and CDR2 YSLEER. The CDR3 extends over 14 amino acids. Germline trimming cut 4 bases from V and 6 bases from J; bases unmatched to any gene: 8. CDR3 loop: CASSPTRGLFEQYF. As DNA, the CDR3 is TGCGCCAGCAGCCCCACCAGGGGGCTTTTCGAGCAGTACTTC.

The J gene is TRBJ1-1, the V gene TRBV5-5; the match to TRBD1 covers 8 bases. From germline, CDR1 is SGHKS and CDR2 YYEKEE (reference sequence). The CDR3 contains 15 residues. Trimming removed 5 bases from V and 0 bases from J; junction bases left unmatched: 6. The chain's CDR3 is CASRFATGVNTEAFF. CDR3 in DNA: TGTGCCAGCAGGTTTGCGACAGGGGTGAACACTGAAGCTTTCTTT.

CDR3 protein: CAWSRGTGRAYEQYF. DNA for the CDR3: TGTGCCTGGAGTCGCGGGACAGGGAGGGCCTACGAGCAGTACTTC. The chain joins TRBV30 to TRBJ2-7; 9 positions match TRBD1. This CDR3 contains 15 residues. The V gene end was trimmed by 2 bases and the J gene end by 2 bases; junction bases not matched to a gene: 7. CDR1 is GTSNPN and CDR2 is SVGIG in the germline V gene (reference sequence). Full variable domain (remainder filled in from reference TRBV30 and TRBJ2-7): SQTIHQWPATLVQPVGSPLSLECTVEGTSNPNLYWYRQAAGRGLQLLFYSVGIGQISSEVPQNLSASRPQDRQFILSSKKLLLSDSGFYLCAWSRGTGRAYEQYFGPGTRLTVT.

The chain has TRBV5-1 and TRBJ2-3; D gene uncertain. Germline lookup yields CDR1 SGHRS and CDR2 YFSETQ. The ends were cut back, 0 bases at V and 6 bases at J, with 11 bases in the middle. The CDR3 consists of 14 residues. The CDR3: CASSLDSPRDTQYF. The CDR3 nucleotides are TGCGCCAGCAGCTTGGACTCCCCCCGGGATACGCAGTATTTT.

Note on this clone: The junction does not match germline at one end; this may be a read error. The V gene is TRBV19, the J gene TRBJ1-1; D unresolved. Germline values: CDR1 LNHDA, CDR2 SQIVND (reference sequence). CDR3 size: 14 residues. The CDR3 DNA reads as TGTGCCAGTAGGTTGGCAGATACCAACAATGAAGCTTTCTTT. This encodes CASRLADTNNEAFF.

Only one count was recorded for this clone. The chain is built from TRBV7-9 and TRBJ1-3; TRBD1 agrees at 7 bases. Trimming cost V 5 bases and J 1 base; bases outside gene matches: 8. The germline V gene encodes CDR1 SEHNR and CDR2 FQNEAQ (reference sequence). The CDR3 loop spans 16 amino acids. The DNA for the CDR3 is TGTGCCAGCAGCCAGCAGACAGGGAGATCTGGAAACACCATATATTTT. It encodes CASSQQTGRSGNTIYF.

V and J are TRBV27 and TRBJ1-2; D ambiguous. This CDR3 region has 16 residues. With 0 bases removed from V and 1 base from J, the gap between germline ends came to 12 bases. The V gene's germline CDR1 is MNHEY and CDR2 SMNVEV (reference sequence). The CDR3: CASSLSGAAGNYGYTF. Here the CDR3 DNA reads TGTGCCAGCAGTTTATCGGGTGCTGCGGGTAACTATGGCTACACCTTC.

J is TRBJ2-1 and V is TRBV19; 7 bases line up with TRBD2. Trimming took 3 bases from V and 9 from J; bases not matched to a gene: 11. This CDR3 region has 15 residues. CDR1 LNHDA and CDR2 SQIVND come from the germline V gene (reference sequence). CDR3 loop: CASSIWSGQRGEQFF. CDR3 coding DNA: TGTGCCAGTAGTATTTGGTCGGGCCAGCGGGGTGAGCAGTTCTTC.

The chain carries TRBV2 and TRBJ2-1; D is uncertain. The CDR3 contains 11 residues. Germline V lookup: CDR1 SNHLY, CDR2 FYNNEI. V lost 4 bases, J lost 7 bases, and 5 bases lay in between. CDR3 sequence: CASSAGNEQFF. The DNA for the CDR3 is TGTGCCAGCAGTGCCGGGAATGAGCAGTTCTTC.

CDR3 amino acids: CASSALGRGNYGYTF. In nucleotides, the CDR3 is TGTGCCAGCAGTGCTTTGGGCAGGGGCAACTATGGCTACACCTTC. The gene calls are TRBV2 and TRBJ1-2; D is perhaps TRBD1 (6 bases). This CDR3 has 15 residues. The germline CDR1 and CDR2 sequences are SNHLY and FYNNEI. V lost 4 bases to trimming and J lost 2 bases, with 14 bases between them.